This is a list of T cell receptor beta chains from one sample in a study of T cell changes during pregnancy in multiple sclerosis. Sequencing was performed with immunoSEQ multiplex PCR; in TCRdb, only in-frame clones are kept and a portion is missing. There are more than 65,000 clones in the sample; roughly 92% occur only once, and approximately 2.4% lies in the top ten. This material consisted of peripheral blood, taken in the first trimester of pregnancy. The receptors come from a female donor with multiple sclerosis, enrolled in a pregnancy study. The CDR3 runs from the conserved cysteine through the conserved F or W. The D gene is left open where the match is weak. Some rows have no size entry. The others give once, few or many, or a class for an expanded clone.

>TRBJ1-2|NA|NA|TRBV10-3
TGTGCCATCAGCGCAGGGAATGGCTACACCTTC
CAISAGNGYTF
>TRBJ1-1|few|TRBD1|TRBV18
TGTGCCAGCTCACCACTGGGGACAGGAGTGAACACTGAAGCTTTCTTT
CASSPLGTGVNTEAFF
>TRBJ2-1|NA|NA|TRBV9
TGTGCCAGCAGCGTAGGGTCAGGGGTCAGGGAGCAGTTCTTC
CASSVGSGVREQFF
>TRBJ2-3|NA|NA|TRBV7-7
TGTGCCAGCAGCTTGGGTCCGGCAGGGACAGATACGCAGTATTTT
CASSLGPAGTDTQYF
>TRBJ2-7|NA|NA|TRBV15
TGTGCCACCAGCACAGACAGGTCTTCCTACGAGCAGTACTTC
CATSTDRSSYEQYF
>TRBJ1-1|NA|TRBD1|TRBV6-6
TGTGCCAGCAGTTACTCGACAGGGTTCACTGAAGCTTTCTTT
CASSYSTGFTEAFF
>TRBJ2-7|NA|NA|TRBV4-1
TGCGCCAGCAGCCAAGCTCCGCTAGTAACCTACGAGCAGTACTTC
CASSQAPLVTYEQYF
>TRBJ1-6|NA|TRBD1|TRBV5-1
TGCGCCAGCAGCCAACAGGGGGCTGGTAATTCACCCCTCCACTTT
CASSQQGAGNSPLHF
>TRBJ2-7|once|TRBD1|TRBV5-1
TGCGCCAGCAACTCCGGGACAGGCTCCTACGAGCAGTACTTC
CASNSGTGSYEQYF
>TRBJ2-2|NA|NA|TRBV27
TGTGCCAGCGCTAGACGGACCGGGGAGCTGTTTTTT
CASARRTGELFF
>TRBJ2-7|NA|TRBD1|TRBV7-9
TGTGCCAGCAGCGTGCTCACCGGGACAGGGCACTACGAGCAGTACTTC
CASSVLTGTGHYEQYF
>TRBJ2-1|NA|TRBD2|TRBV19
TGTGCCAGTAGGATTAGCGGGACTGGGGGTGAGCAGTTCTTC
CASRISGTGGEQFF
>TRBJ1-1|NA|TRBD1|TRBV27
TGTGCCAGCAGTATGGGACAGGGATTATGGACTGAAGCTTTCTTT
CASSMGQGLWTEAFF
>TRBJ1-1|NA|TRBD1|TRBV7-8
TGTGCCAGCAGCCCAATAACAGGGGGCACTGAAGCTTTCTTT
CASSPITGGTEAFF
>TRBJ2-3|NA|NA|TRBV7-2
TGTGCCAGCAGTGGAGGTAGCACAGATACGCAGTATTTT
CASSGGSTDTQYF
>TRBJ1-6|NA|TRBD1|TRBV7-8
TGTGCCAGCAGCGATAGGGGGCCACAGGGGGTTTCACCCCTCCACTTT
CASSDRGPQGVSPLHF
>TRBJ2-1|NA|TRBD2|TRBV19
TGTGCCAGTACCGGGACTAGCGTTGGCGGTGAGCAGTTCTTC
CASTGTSVGGEQFF
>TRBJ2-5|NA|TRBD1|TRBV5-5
TGTGCCAGCAGCTCTCGGACAGGGGATTCACAAGAGACCCAGTACTTC
CASSSRTGDSQETQYF
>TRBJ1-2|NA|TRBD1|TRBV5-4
TGTGCCAGCAGCTCCACAATCAACAGGGGGGGAATGTCTAACTATGGCTACACCTTC
CASSSTINRGGMSNYGYTF
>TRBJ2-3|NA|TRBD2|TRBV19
TGTGCCAGTAGTATCGGGACTAGCGGGAGCGGAGATACGCAGTATTTT
CASSIGTSGSGDTQYF
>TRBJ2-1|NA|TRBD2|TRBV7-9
TGTGCCAGCAGCTTAATGAGCGGGGATTACAATGAGCAGTTCTTC
CASSLMSGDYNEQFF
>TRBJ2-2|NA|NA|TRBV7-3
TGTGCCAGCAGCCCCCGGGTGGCAGGGGGGCACGGGGAGCTGTTTTTT
CASSPRVAGGHGELFF
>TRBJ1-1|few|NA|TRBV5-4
TGTGCCAGCAGCCAACTACGGGGCACTGAAGCTTTCTTT
CASSQLRGTEAFF
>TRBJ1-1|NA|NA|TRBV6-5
TGTGCCAGCAGTAACCGCCACCTCGGTTACACTGAAGCTTTCTTT
CASSNRHLGYTEAFF
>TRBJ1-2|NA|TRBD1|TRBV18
TGTGCCAGCTCAAGAGGACAGGGGACCAACTATGGCTACACCTTC
CASSRGQGTNYGYTF
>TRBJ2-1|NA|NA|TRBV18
TGTGCCAGCTCACCACCGGGACTCAACAATGAGCAGTTCTTC
CASSPPGLNNEQFF
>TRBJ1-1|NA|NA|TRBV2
TGTGCCAGCAACCCACCTGGGGGGGCAGTCATGAACACTGAAGCTTTCTTT
CASNPPGGAVMNTEAFF
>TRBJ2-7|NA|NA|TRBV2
TGTGCCAGCAAGCGAGGCGGGAACCGTTACGAGCAGTACTTC
CASKRGGNRYEQYF
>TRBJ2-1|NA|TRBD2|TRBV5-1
TGCGCCAGCAGCCCCGGACTAGCGGGATCCTACAATGAGCAGTTCTTC
CASSPGLAGSYNEQFF
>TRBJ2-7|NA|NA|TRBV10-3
TGTGCCATCAGTGAGCTTAACGAGCAGTACTTC
CAISELNEQYF
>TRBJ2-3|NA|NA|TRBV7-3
TGTGCCAGCAGCTCCGACCGGGGGGATACGCAGTATTTT
CASSSDRGDTQYF
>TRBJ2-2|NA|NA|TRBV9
TGTGCCAGCAGCGTAGTACAGGCCGGGGAGCTGTTTTTT
CASSVVQAGELFF
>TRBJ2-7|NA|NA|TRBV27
TGTGCCAGCAGTTTCTCGGGGTTTGACGAGCAGTACTTC
CASSFSGFDEQYF
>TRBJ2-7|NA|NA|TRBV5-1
TGCGCCAGCAGCTTGGGGCTCTACGAGCAGTACTTC
CASSLGLYEQYF
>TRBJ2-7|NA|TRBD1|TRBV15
TGTGCCACCAGCAGAGATAGGACAGGCAGCGAGCAGTACTTC
CATSRDRTGSEQYF
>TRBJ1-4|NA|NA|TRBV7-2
TGTGCCAGCAGCCTAACAGGGTATAAGTCGGAAAAACTGTTTTTT
CASSLTGYKSEKLFF
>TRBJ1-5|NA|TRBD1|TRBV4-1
TGCGCCAGCAGCCAAGAGACAGGGGGGAATCAGCCCCAGCATTTT
CASSQETGGNQPQHF
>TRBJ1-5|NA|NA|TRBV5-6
TGTGCCAGCAGCGCGGGACCGCGTAATAGCAATCAGCCCCAGCATTTT
CASSAGPRNSNQPQHF
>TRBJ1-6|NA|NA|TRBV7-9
TGTGCCAGCAGCACGCGGGCTGAATCACCCCTCCACTTT
CASSTRAESPLHF
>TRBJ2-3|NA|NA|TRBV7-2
TGTGCCAGCAGCTTAGCCGGGGTCACAGATACGCAGTATTTT
CASSLAGVTDTQYF
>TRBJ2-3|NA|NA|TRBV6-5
TGTGCCAGCAGTGAGACTAGGTCGGCTACGCAGTATTTT
CASSETRSATQYF
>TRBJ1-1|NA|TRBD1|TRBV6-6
TGTGCCAGCAGTTACAACAGGGGGAACACTGAAGCTTTCTTT
CASSYNRGNTEAFF
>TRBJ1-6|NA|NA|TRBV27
TGTGCCAGCAGTTCTCGAGTCATCTTAAACTATAATTCACCCCTCCACTTT
CASSSRVILNYNSPLHF
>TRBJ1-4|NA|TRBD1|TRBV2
TGTGCCAGCAATGGACAGGGGTGGGAAAAACTGTTTTTT
CASNGQGWEKLFF
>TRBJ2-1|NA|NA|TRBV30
TGTGCCCGCGGAGGGACAGCGTACAATGAGCAGTTCTTC
CARGGTAYNEQFF
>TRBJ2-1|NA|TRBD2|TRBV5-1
TGCGCCAGCAGCTTTGGTAGCGGGAGAGTGGGGTACAATGAGCAGTTCTTC
CASSFGSGRVGYNEQFF
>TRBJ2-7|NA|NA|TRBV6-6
TGTGCCAGCAGGACCAGAGGGGGGGCCGAGCAGTACTTC
CASRTRGGAEQYF
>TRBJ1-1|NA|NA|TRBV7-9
TGTGCCAGCAGCTTAGCGGCAGGGGTCACGACTGAAGCTTTCTTT
CASSLAAGVTTEAFF
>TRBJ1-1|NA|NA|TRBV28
TGTGCCAGCAGCCGCTCAGGAGGGAACACTGAAGCTTTCTTT
CASSRSGGNTEAFF
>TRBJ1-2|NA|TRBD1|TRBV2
TGTGCCAGCAGCCCTGGACAGGATTATGGCTACACCTTC
CASSPGQDYGYTF
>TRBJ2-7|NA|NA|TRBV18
TGTGCCAGCTCACCAGGAGGGGTTGTCTACGAGCAGTACTTC
CASSPGGVVYEQYF
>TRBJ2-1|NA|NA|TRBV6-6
TGTGCCAGCAGCCGCGTTGCGCGGAAATACAATGAGCAGTTCTTC
CASSRVARKYNEQFF
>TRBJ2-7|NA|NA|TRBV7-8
TGTGCCAGCAGGGGAGCCTACGAGCAGTACTTC
CASRGAYEQYF
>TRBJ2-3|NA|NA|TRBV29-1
TGCAGCGTTGAGCCCACAAACACAGATACGCAGTATTTT
CSVEPTNTDTQYF
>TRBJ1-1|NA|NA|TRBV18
TGTGCCAGCTCACCCCTAACAGCAGGGGAAAACACTGAAGCTTTCTTT
CASSPLTAGENTEAFF